This T cell receptor beta chain was sequenced during a study of monozygotic twins with inflammatory bowel disease. Whole-study findings and limits: Distinguishing T cell subtypes was not possible.

T cells were not sorted, and total RNA was isolated straight from whole blood. Remarks on this clonotype: Its antigen is unknown.

Each TCR library consumed about 3,700 ng of total RNA. UMIs were attached via template switching, each with a 6-nucleotide sample barcode. One entry per CDR3 protein, without DNA, is what TCRdb gives after re-calling the 5' RACE reads. The ten most abundant clones cover around 2.6% of a sample with about 380,000 distinct CDR3 sequences. The clonotype comes from a human donor with ulcerative colitis or Crohn's disease, or a healthy co-twin of an affected twin (not recorded which). Sequenced material: blood.

The CDR3 spells CASSFDLDDTQYF. This chain links TRBV5-1 with TRBJ2-3. The germline V gene encodes CDR1 SGHRS and CDR2 YFSETQ. The CDR3 extends over 13 amino acids.